This is a list of T cell receptor beta chains from one sample in a study of T cell changes during pregnancy in multiple sclerosis. Here immunoSEQ multiplex PCR was the method, and the copy in TCRdb shows in-frame clones only, minus some. The sample lists under 50,000 clones, just over 90% occurring once. Sequencing was performed on CD4+ T cells from peripheral blood mononuclear cells, taken in the first trimester of pregnancy. The receptors derive from a female donor in good health, enrolled as a control in a pregnancy study. The CDR3 runs from the conserved cysteine through the conserved F or W. Each record gives: V gene, D gene, J gene, clone size, CDR3 DNA, CDR3 protein. A D gene is named only where the DNA matches it firmly. Clone size is stated in some rows and not others, as once, few, many or a class when expanded.

v_gene: TRBV4-1
d_gene: TRBD1
j_gene: TRBJ1-4
abundance: -
CDR3nt: TGCGCCAGCTGGGGGACAGGGGGCTCGGGTGAAAAACTGTTTTTT
CDR3aa: CASWGTGGSGEKLFF

v_gene: TRBV28
d_gene: TRBD1
j_gene: TRBJ1-6
abundance: -
CDR3nt: TGTGCCAGCAGTTTACAGGGGGTTCAAACCCTCCACTTT
CDR3aa: CASSLQGVQTLHF

v_gene: TRBV7-9
d_gene: TRBD2
j_gene: TRBJ2-3
abundance: -
CDR3nt: TGTGCCAGCAGCCCGGATATCCTAGCGGGGGGGGATACGCAGTATTTT
CDR3aa: CASSPDILAGGDTQYF

v_gene: TRBV19
d_gene: TRBD1
j_gene: TRBJ1-5
abundance: once
CDR3nt: TGTGCCAGTAGTAAGGGACAGGTGATCAATCAGCCCCAGCATTTT
CDR3aa: CASSKGQVINQPQHF

v_gene: TRBV2
d_gene: -
j_gene: TRBJ1-6
abundance: -
CDR3nt: TGTGCCAGCAGTTATAGACAGACCTCCTATAATTCACCCCTCCACTTT
CDR3aa: CASSYRQTSYNSPLHF

v_gene: TRBV7-3
d_gene: -
j_gene: TRBJ1-3
abundance: few
CDR3nt: TGTGCCAGCAGCTTAACCGGTACTGGAAACACCATATATTTT
CDR3aa: CASSLTGTGNTIYF

v_gene: TRBV6-1
d_gene: TRBD2
j_gene: TRBJ2-7
abundance: -
CDR3nt: TGTGCCAGCATCCGGGGGGGTCGTCGGTACGAGCAGTACTTC
CDR3aa: CASIRGGRRYEQYF

v_gene: TRBV19
d_gene: TRBD1
j_gene: TRBJ1-1
abundance: -
CDR3nt: TGTGCCAGTAGTGCGGGACAGGGGGAAATCACTGAAGCTTTCTTT
CDR3aa: CASSAGQGEITEAFF

v_gene: TRBV11-3
d_gene: TRBD1
j_gene: TRBJ1-2
abundance: -
CDR3nt: TGTGCCGGGGATATCAGGGGGAATAGTAGAGGCTACACCTTC
CDR3aa: CAGDIRGNSRGYTF

v_gene: TRBV7-2
d_gene: -
j_gene: TRBJ1-5
abundance: -
CDR3nt: TGTGCCAGCAGTTATGAGGTTGGGAGCAATCAGCCCCAGCATTTT
CDR3aa: CASSYEVGSNQPQHF

v_gene: TRBV5-1
d_gene: TRBD1
j_gene: TRBJ2-7
abundance: -
CDR3nt: TGCGCCAGCAGCTCTACAGGGGACTCCTACGAGCAGTACTTC
CDR3aa: CASSSTGDSYEQYF

v_gene: TRBV2
d_gene: -
j_gene: TRBJ1-6
abundance: -
CDR3nt: TGTGCCACCCTATTAGAGAGCTCCTATAATTCACCCCTCCACTTT
CDR3aa: CATLLESSYNSPLHF

v_gene: TRBV7-2
d_gene: TRBD1
j_gene: TRBJ1-5
abundance: -
CDR3nt: TGTGCCAGCAGCTTTAGGACAGTACAGGGGGGCAATCAGCCCCAGCATTTT
CDR3aa: CASSFRTVQGGNQPQHF

v_gene: TRBV30
d_gene: -
j_gene: TRBJ2-3
abundance: -
CDR3nt: TGTGCCTGGAGTGCAGGAGGAGGCTACACAGATACGCAGTATTTT
CDR3aa: CAWSAGGGYTDTQYF

v_gene: TRBV7-2
d_gene: -
j_gene: TRBJ2-1
abundance: -
CDR3nt: TGTGCCAGCAGCTTAGAATACTCGGTGAATGAGCAGTTCTTC
CDR3aa: CASSLEYSVNEQFF

v_gene: TRBV11-3
d_gene: TRBD1
j_gene: TRBJ2-2
abundance: once
CDR3nt: TGTGCCAGCAGCGATCGACAGGGTTCCACCGGGGAGCTGTTTTTT
CDR3aa: CASSDRQGSTGELFF

v_gene: TRBV19
d_gene: TRBD1
j_gene: TRBJ2-5
abundance: -
CDR3nt: TGTGCCAGTAGACCGGGACAGGGTCGAGAGACCCAGTACTTC
CDR3aa: CASRPGQGRETQYF

v_gene: TRBV29-1
d_gene: -
j_gene: TRBJ2-7
abundance: -
CDR3nt: TGCAGCGTTGGGGGGGCAGGGGGGTCCTACGAGCAGTACTTC
CDR3aa: CSVGGAGGSYEQYF

v_gene: TRBV6-6
d_gene: -
j_gene: TRBJ2-7
abundance: -
CDR3nt: TGTGCCAGCAGCCGTCAGGATCGCTACGAGCAGTACTTC
CDR3aa: CASSRQDRYEQYF

v_gene: TRBV11-2
d_gene: -
j_gene: TRBJ1-2
abundance: -
CDR3nt: TGTGCCAGCAGCACCCTCGGGGGGAACTATGGCTACACCTTC
CDR3aa: CASSTLGGNYGYTF

v_gene: TRBV18
d_gene: -
j_gene: TRBJ2-3
abundance: -
CDR3nt: TGTGCCAGCTCACCTTGGGGCGCAGATACGCAGTATTTT
CDR3aa: CASSPWGADTQYF

v_gene: TRBV6-6
d_gene: TRBD1
j_gene: TRBJ1-4
abundance: -
CDR3nt: TGTGCCAGCAGCGACAGGGGTGGAAATGAAAAACTGTTTTTT
CDR3aa: CASSDRGGNEKLFF

v_gene: TRBV7-9
d_gene: TRBD2
j_gene: TRBJ2-2
abundance: -
CDR3nt: TGTGCCAGCAGCCCAGGCGGGGGAAACACCGGGGAGCTGTTTTTT
CDR3aa: CASSPGGGNTGELFF

v_gene: TRBV2
d_gene: -
j_gene: TRBJ2-7
abundance: -
CDR3nt: TGTGCCAGCAGACAGGTACAGGGCAGCGGCTACGAGCAGTACTTC
CDR3aa: CASRQVQGSGYEQYF

v_gene: TRBV6-5
d_gene: -
j_gene: TRBJ1-2
abundance: -
CDR3nt: TGTGCCAGCAGACCCGGACAGTTACCCTATGGCTACACCTTC
CDR3aa: CASRPGQLPYGYTF

v_gene: TRBV7-9
d_gene: -
j_gene: TRBJ1-4
abundance: -
CDR3nt: TGTGCCAGCAGCTTTTGGGGGCAGGGAGAAGAAAAACTGTTTTTT
CDR3aa: CASSFWGQGEEKLFF

v_gene: TRBV11-2
d_gene: -
j_gene: TRBJ2-1
abundance: -
CDR3nt: TGTGCCAGCAGCCCCCTTAGAGGCGGGACCTACAATGAGCAGTTCTTC
CDR3aa: CASSPLRGGTYNEQFF

v_gene: TRBV28
d_gene: TRBD1
j_gene: TRBJ1-5
abundance: -
CDR3nt: TGTGCCAGCAGTTTCCAACAGGGGGGGTATCAGCCCCAGCATTTT
CDR3aa: CASSFQQGGYQPQHF

v_gene: TRBV5-4
d_gene: TRBD2
j_gene: TRBJ2-7
abundance: -
CDR3nt: TGTGCCAGCAGCGAAAGCGGGGTCTCCTACGAGCAGTGCTTC
CDR3aa: CASSESGVSYEQCF